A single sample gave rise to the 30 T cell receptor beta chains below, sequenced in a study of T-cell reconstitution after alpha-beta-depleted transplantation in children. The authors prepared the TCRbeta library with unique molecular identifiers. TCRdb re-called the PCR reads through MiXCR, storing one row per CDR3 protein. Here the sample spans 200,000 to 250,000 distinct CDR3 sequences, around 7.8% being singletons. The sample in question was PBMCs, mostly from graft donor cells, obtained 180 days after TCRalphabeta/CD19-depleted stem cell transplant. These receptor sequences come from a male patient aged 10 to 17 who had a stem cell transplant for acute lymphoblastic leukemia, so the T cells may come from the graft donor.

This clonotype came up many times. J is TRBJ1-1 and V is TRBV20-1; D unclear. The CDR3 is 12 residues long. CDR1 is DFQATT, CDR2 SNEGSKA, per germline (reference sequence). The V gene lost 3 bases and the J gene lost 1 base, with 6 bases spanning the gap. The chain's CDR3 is CSARSGNTEAFF. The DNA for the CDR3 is TGCAGTGCTAGGAGTGGGAACACTGAAGCTTTCTTT.

The DNA of the CDR3 is TGTGCCAGCACCCCTCACCGGGACAGGGGGCGAGAGCAGTACTTC. It encodes CASTPHRDRGREQYF. The chain couples TRBV12-3 or TRBV12-4 to TRBJ2-7, with TRBD1 matching 12 bases. The CDR3 is 15 residues long. V lost 7 bases and J lost 7; bases outside the gene matches: 11.

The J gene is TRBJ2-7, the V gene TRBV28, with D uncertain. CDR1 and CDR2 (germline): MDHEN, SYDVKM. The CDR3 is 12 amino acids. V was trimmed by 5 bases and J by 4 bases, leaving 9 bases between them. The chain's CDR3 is CASSPARYEQYF. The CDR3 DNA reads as TGTGCCAGCAGTCCTGCCAGGTACGAGCAGTACTTC.

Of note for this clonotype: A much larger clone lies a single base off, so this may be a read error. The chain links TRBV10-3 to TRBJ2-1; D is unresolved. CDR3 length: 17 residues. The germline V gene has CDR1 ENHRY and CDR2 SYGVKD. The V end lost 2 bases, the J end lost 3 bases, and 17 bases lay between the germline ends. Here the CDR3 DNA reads TGTGCCATCAGTGAGGAGGTAGGCACCAGCTGCTACAATGAGCAGTTCTTC. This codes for CAISEEVGTSCYNEQFF.

CDR3 loop: CASSLTPAGSYNEQFF. The DNA for the CDR3 is TGTGCCAGCAGCTTAACCCCAGCGGGGTCCTACAATGAGCAGTTCTTC. V and J are TRBV7-6 and TRBJ2-1, with 7 bases that match TRBD2. The CDR3 sequence is 16 residues long. The ends lost 2 bases at V and 1 base at J; junction bases unmatched: 5. From germline, CDR1 is SGHVS and CDR2 FNYEAQ. Based on the CDR3 plus reference TRBV7-6 and TRBJ2-1, the full variable domain is GAGVSQSPRYKVTKRGQDVALRCDPISGHVSLYWYRQALGQGPEFLTYFNYEAQQDKSGLPNDRFSAERPEGSISTLTIQRTEQRDSAMYRCASSLTPAGSYNEQFFGPGTRLTVL.

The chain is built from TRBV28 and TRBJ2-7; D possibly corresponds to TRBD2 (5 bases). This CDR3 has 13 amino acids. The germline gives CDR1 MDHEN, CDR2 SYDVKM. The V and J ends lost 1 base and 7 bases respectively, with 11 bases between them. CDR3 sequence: CASSLLGEWEQYF. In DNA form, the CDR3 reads TGTGCCAGCAGTTTATTGGGAGAGTGGGAGCAGTACTTC.

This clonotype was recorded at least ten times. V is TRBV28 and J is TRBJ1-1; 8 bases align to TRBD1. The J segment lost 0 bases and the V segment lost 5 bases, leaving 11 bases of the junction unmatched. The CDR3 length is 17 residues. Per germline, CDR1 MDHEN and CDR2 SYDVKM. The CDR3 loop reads CASSPIPQGGLNTEAFF. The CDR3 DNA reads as TGTGCCAGCAGTCCCATTCCACAGGGGGGTCTGAACACTGAAGCTTTCTTT.

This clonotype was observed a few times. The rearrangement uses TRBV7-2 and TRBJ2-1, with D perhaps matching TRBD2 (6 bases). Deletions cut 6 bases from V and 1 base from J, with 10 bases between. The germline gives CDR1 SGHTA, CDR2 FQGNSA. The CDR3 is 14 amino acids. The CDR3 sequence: CASRPRGSYNEQFF. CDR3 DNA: TGTGCCAGCAGGCCACGGGGGTCCTACAATGAGCAGTTCTTC.

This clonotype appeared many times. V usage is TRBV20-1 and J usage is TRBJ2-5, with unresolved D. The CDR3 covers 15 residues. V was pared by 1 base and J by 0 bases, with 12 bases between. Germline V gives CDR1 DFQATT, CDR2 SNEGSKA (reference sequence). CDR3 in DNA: TGCAGTGCTAGAGCGGTGGCATTGTACCAAGAGACCCAGTACTTC. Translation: CSARAVALYQETQYF.

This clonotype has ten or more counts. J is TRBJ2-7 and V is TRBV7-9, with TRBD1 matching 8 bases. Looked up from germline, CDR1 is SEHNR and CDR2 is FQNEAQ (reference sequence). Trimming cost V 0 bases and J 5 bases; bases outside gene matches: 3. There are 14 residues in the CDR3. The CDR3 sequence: CASSLADRGDEQYF. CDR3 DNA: TGTGCCAGCAGCTTAGCCGACAGGGGAGACGAGCAGTACTTC.

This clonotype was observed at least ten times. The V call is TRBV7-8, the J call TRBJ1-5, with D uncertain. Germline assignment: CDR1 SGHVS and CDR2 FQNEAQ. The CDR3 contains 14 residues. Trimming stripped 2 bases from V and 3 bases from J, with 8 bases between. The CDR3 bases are TGTGCCAGCAGCTTATATCTTTTCAATCAGCCCCAGCATTTT. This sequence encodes CASSLYLFNQPQHF.

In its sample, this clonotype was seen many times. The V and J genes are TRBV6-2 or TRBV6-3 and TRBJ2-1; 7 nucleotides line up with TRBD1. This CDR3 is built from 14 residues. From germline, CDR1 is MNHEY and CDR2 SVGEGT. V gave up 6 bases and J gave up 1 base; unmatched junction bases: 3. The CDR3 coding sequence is TGTGCCAGCAGAGACAGGGTTTCCTACAATGAGCAGTTCTTC. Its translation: CASRDRVSYNEQFF.

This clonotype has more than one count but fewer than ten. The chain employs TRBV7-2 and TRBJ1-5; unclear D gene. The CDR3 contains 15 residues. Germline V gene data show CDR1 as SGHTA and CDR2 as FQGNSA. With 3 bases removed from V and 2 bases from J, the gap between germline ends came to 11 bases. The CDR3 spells CASSFAPPGNQPQHF. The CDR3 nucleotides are TGTGCCAGCAGCTTTGCCCCTCCGGGCAATCAGCCCCAGCATTTT.

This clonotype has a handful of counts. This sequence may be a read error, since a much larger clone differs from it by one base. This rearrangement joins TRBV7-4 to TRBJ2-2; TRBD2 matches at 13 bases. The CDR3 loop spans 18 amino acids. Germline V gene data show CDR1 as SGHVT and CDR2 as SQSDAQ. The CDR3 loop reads CTSSRGLAGAPRAGELFF. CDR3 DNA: TGTACCAGCAGCCGTGGACTAGCGGGGGCCCCGAGGGCCGGGGAGCTGTTTTTT.

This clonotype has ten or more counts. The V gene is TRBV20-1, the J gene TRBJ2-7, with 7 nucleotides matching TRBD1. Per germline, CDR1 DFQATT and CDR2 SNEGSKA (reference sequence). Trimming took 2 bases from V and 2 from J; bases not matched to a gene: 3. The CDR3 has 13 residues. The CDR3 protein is CSARKGTAYEQYF. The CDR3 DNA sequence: TGCAGTGCTAGAAAAGGGACAGCCTACGAGCAGTACTTC.

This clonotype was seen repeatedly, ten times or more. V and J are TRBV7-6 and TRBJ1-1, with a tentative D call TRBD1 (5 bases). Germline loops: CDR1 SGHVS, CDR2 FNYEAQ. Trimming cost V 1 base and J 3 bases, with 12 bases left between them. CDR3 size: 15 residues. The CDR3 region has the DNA TGTGCCAGCAGCTTAGTCGGGGGAGGAGACACTGAAGCTTTCTTT. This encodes CASSLVGGGDTEAFF.

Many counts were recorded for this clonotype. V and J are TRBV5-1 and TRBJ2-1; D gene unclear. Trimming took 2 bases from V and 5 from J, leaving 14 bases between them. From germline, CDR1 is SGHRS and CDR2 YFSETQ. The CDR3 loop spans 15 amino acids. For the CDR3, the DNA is TGCGCCAGCAGCTTCAGGACCGACCTTAACAATGAGCAGTTCTTC. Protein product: CASSFRTDLNNEQFF. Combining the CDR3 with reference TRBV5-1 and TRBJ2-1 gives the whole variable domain KAGVTQTPRYLIKTRGQQVTLSCSPISGHRSVSWYQQTPGQGLQFLFEYFSETQRNKGNFPGRFSGRQFSNSRSEMNVSTLELGDSALYLCASSFRTDLNNEQFFGPGTRLTVL.

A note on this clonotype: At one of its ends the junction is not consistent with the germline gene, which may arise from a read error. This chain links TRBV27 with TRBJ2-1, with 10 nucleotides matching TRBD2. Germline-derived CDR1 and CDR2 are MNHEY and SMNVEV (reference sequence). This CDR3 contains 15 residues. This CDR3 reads CAGSSLAGANNEQFF. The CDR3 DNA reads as TGTGCCGGCAGTTCCCTAGCGGGAGCGAACAATGAGCAGTTCTTC.

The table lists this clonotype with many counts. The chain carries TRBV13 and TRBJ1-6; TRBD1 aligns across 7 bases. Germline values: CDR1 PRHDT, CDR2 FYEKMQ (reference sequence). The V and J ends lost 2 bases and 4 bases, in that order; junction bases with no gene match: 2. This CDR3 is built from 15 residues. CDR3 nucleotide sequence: TGTGCCAGCAGCTTAAGCAGGGGGTATAATTCACCCCTCCACTTT. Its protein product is CASSLSRGYNSPLHF.

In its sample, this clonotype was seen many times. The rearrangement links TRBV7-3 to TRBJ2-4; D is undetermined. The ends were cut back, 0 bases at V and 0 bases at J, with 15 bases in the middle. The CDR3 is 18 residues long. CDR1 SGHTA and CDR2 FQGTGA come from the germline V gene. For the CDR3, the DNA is TGTGCCAGCAGCTTAACGGGCACTGGAACCCTAGCCAAAAACATTCAGTACTTC. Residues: CASSLTGTGTLAKNIQYF.

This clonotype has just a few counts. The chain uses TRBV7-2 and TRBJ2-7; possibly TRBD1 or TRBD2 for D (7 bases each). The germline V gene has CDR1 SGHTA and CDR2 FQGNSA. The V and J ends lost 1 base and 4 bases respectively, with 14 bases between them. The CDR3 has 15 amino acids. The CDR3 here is CASSLGGRGGYEQYF. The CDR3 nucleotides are TGTGCCAGCAGCTTAGGGGGCAGGGGGGGGTACGAGCAGTACTTC.

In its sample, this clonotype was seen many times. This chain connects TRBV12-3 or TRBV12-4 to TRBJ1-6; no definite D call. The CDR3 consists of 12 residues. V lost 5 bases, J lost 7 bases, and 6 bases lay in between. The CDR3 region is CASSPWNSPLHF. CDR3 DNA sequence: TGTGCCAGCAGTCCGTGGAATTCACCCCTCCACTTT.

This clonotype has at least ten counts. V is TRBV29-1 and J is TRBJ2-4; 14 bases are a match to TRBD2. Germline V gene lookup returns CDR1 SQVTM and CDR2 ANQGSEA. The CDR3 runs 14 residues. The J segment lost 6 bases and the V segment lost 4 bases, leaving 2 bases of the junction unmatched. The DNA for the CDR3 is TGCAGCGTTGCGACTAGCGGGAGGGGAAACATTCAGTACTTC. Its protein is CSVATSGRGNIQYF.

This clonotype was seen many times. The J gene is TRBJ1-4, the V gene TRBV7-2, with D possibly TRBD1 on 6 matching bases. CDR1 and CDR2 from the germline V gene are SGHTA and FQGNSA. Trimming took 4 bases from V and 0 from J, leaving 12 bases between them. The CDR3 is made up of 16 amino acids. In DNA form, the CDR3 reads TGTGCCAGCAGCTGGCTGGGACACCCAACTAATGAAAAACTGTTTTTT. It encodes CASSWLGHPTNEKLFF.

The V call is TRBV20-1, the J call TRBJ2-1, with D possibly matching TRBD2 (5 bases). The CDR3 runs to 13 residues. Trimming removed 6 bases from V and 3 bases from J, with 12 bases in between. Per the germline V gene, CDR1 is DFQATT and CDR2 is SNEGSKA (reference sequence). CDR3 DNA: TGCAGTGCCAGGCTGGACTTCTACAATGAGCAGTTCTTC. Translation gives CSARLDFYNEQFF.

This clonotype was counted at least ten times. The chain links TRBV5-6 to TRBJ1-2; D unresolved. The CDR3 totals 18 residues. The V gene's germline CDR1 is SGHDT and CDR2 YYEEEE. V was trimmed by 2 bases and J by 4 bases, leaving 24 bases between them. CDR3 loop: CASSFLETTHRESYGYTF. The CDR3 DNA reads TGTGCCAGCAGCTTCCTAGAGACAACACATAGAGAAAGCTATGGCTACACCTTC.

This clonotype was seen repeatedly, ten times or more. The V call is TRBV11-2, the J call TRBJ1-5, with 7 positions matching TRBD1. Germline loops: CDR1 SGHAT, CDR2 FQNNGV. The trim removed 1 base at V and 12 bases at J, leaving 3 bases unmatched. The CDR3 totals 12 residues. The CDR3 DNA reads TGTGCCAGCAGCTTAGCAGGGGGGGTCCAGCATTTT. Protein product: CASSLAGGVQHF.

CDR3 DNA sequence: TGCGCCAGCAGCCGACGGAGGAGTAGCGGGGTTGACGGGGAGCTGTTTTTT. Translating gives CASSRRRSSGVDGELFF. The chain is built from TRBV4-3 and TRBJ2-2, with TRBD2 matching 8 bases. This CDR3 has 17 residues. Looked up from germline, CDR1 is LGHNA and CDR2 is YSLEER. The V segment lost 4 bases and the J segment 7 bases; nucleotides outside the gene matches: 14.

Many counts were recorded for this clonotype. As DNA, the CDR3 is TGTGCCATCTGCCGGGACGCGAGAGATACGCAGTATTTT. This codes for CAICRDARDTQYF. The chain couples TRBV10-3 to TRBJ2-3, with D perhaps assigned TRBD1 or TRBD2 (5 bases each). The CDR3 spans 13 residues. V shed 8 bases and J shed 5 bases, with 14 bases lying between them. CDR1 is ENHRY, CDR2 SYGVKD, per germline.

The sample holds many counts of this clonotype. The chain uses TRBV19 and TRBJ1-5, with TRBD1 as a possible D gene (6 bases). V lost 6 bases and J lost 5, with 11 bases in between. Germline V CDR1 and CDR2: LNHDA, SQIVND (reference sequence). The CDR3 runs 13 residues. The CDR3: CASRQGVDQPQHF. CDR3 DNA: TGTGCCAGTAGACAGGGCGTCGATCAGCCCCAGCATTTT.